Listed here are 20 T cell receptor beta chains from one sample, sequenced in a study of T cell responses to AZD1222 COVID-19 vaccine. Some clones are missing from TCRdb's copy, which holds only in-frame ones; the method was immunoSEQ multiplex PCR. The sample comprises about 110,000 clones, about 90% of which are singletons, and 8% to 9.5% rests with the top ten. This material consisted of peripheral blood, taken 28 days after the second AZD1222 dose. The receptor set was obtained from an adult who received the AZD1222 COVID-19 vaccine.

This chain connects TRBV7-2 to TRBJ2-7; 7 nucleotides agree with TRBD1. The CDR3 length is 15 residues. CDR1 is SGHTA, CDR2 FQGNSA, per germline. The ends lost 1 base at V and 0 bases at J; junction bases unmatched: 3. The chain's CDR3 is CASSLVQGVSYEQYF. DNA for the CDR3: TGTGCCAGCAGCTTAGTTCAGGGGGTCTCCTACGAGCAGTACTTC.

The V call is TRBV9, the J call TRBJ1-6; perhaps TRBD1 as D (5 bases). This CDR3 is 13 amino acids long. V was clipped by 0 bases and J by 10 bases, with 8 bases between them. Germline V lookup: CDR1 SGDLS, CDR2 YYNGEE. The CDR3 reads CASSVDQGSPLHF. The CDR3 nucleotides read TGTGCCAGCAGCGTAGATCAGGGATCACCCCTCCACTTT.

The chain joins TRBV19 to TRBJ1-4; 9 nucleotides match TRBD1. Trimming cost V 5 bases and J 5 bases; bases outside gene matches: 12. In germline, CDR1 is LNHDA, CDR2 SQIVND (reference sequence). This CDR3 has 17 amino acids. CDR3: CASSPSGTTGGNEKLFF. The DNA of the CDR3 is TGTGCCAGTAGTCCCTCAGGAACGACAGGGGGGAATGAAAAACTGTTTTTT.

The V and J genes are TRBV6-1 and TRBJ1-6, with a weak D call TRBD1 (6 bases). This CDR3 region has 16 residues. V was shortened by 1 base and J by 7 bases, with 14 bases between the two germline ends. The germline gives CDR1 MNHNS, CDR2 SASEGT. The CDR3: CASSEVGRGQNSPLHF. The CDR3, as DNA: TGTGCCAGCAGTGAAGTTGGCAGGGGCCAAAATTCACCCCTCCACTTT.

This rearrangement joins TRBV6-5 to TRBJ1-2; D is undetermined. The ends were cut back, 6 bases at V and 8 bases at J, with 22 bases in the middle. CDR1 and CDR2 from the germline V gene are MNHEY and SVGAGI. CDR3 length: 15 amino acids. CDR3 protein: CASRLTMGSFGGYTF. The CDR3 DNA reads as TGTGCCAGCAGACTAACCATGGGCTCCTTTGGGGGCTACACCTTC.

This chain links TRBV6-1 with TRBJ1-6; 7 bases line up with TRBD1. Per germline, CDR1 MNHNS and CDR2 SASEGT. The CDR3 length is 19 residues. The trim removed 0 bases at V and 0 bases at J, leaving 8 bases unmatched. The CDR3 here is CASSEAGRGRSSYNSPLHF. In DNA, the CDR3 is TGTGCCAGCAGTGAAGCGGGAAGGGGGCGGAGCTCCTATAATTCACCCCTCCACTTT.

V usage is TRBV5-1 and J usage is TRBJ1-2, with D perhaps matching TRBD1 (6 bases). Germline lookup yields CDR1 SGHRS and CDR2 YFSETQ. The CDR3 spans 16 residues. V was clipped by 2 bases and J by 0 bases, with 14 bases between them. This CDR3 is CASSFGGRVPNYGYTF. The CDR3 DNA sequence: TGCGCCAGCAGCTTTGGGGGGCGGGTGCCTAACTATGGCTACACCTTC.

The CDR3 bases are TGTGCCAGTAGGGCGACCGGGACAGGGCAATCGAGCTCTGGAAACACCATATATTTT. Amino acid sequence: CASRATGTGQSSSGNTIYF. The chain couples TRBV19 to TRBJ1-3; 9 nucleotides agree with TRBD1. Germline CDR1 LNHDA, CDR2 SQIVND (reference sequence). This CDR3 has 19 residues. V trimming: 6 bases; J trimming: 0 bases; junction bases outside the gene matches: 15.

This chain uses TRBV5-4 with TRBJ1-6, with D possibly TRBD1 on 5 matching bases. Germline values: CDR1 SGHNT, CDR2 YYREEE (reference sequence). V was cut by 0 bases and J by 8 bases, with 9 bases left in between. There are 14 residues in the CDR3. CDR3 region: CASSLGGVDSPLHF. DNA for the CDR3: TGTGCCAGCAGCTTGGGAGGGGTGGATTCACCCCTCCACTTT.

J is TRBJ2-7 and V is TRBV5-8; tentatively, D is TRBD1 (6 bases). The CDR3 contains 12 residues. V was shortened by 2 bases and J by 5 bases, with 8 bases between the two germline ends. CDR1 and CDR2 from the germline V gene are SGHTS and YDEGEE. CDR3 sequence (DNA): TGTGCCAGCAGCTTACAGGGAAACGAGCAGTACTTC. Its protein product is CASSLQGNEQYF. Full variable domain (missing parts from reference TRBV5-8 and TRBJ2-7): EAGVTQSPTHLIKTRGQQATLRCSPISGHTSVYWYQQALGLGLQFLLWYDEGEERNRGNFPPRFSGRQFPNYSSELNVNALELEDSALYLCASSLQGNEQYFGPGTRLTVT.

This clone was seen only once. The chain couples TRBV6-5 to TRBJ1-3; tentatively, D is TRBD1 (6 bases). Per germline, CDR1 MNHEY and CDR2 SVGAGI. The CDR3 spans 16 residues. With 4 bases removed from V and 0 bases from J, the gap between germline ends came to 13 bases. CDR3 sequence (DNA): TGTGCCAGCAGTTCAGGGGCAGGGCACTCTGGAAACACCATATATTTT. This codes for CASSSGAGHSGNTIYF.

This chain connects TRBV11-2 to TRBJ2-3; D unclear. Germline assignment: CDR1 SGHAT and CDR2 FQNNGV. V was trimmed by 1 base and J by 2 bases, leaving 10 bases between them. This CDR3 has 15 amino acids. CDR3 amino acids: CASSLAGRNTDTQYF. CDR3 coding DNA: TGTGCCAGCAGCTTAGCCGGACGCAACACAGATACGCAGTATTTT.

The chain combines TRBV2 with TRBJ1-1, with D possibly being TRBD1 (6 bases). This CDR3 is built from 14 residues. Germline V gene sequence: CDR1 SNHLY, CDR2 FYNNEI. Trimming removed 5 bases at V and 3 bases at J, with 13 bases between. The CDR3 sequence: CASSTTGTYTEAFF. DNA for the CDR3: TGTGCCAGCAGTACCACAGGGACGTACACTGAAGCTTTCTTT.

The chain carries TRBV21-1 and TRBJ2-5; TRBD2 is the table's D call, not checked against the DNA. TRBV21-1 is annotated as a pseudogene. This CDR3 contains 17 residues. The CDR3 spells CASSKLGPTSGQETQYF. The CDR3 region has the DNA TGTGCCAGCAGCAAATTAGGTCCCACTAGCGGGCAAGAGACCCAGTACTTC.

The chain is built from TRBV12-3 or TRBV12-4 and TRBJ1-4, with no clear D. The CDR3 runs to 13 residues. Trimming pared 3 bases from V and 5 bases from J, leaving 7 bases between. In nucleotides, the CDR3 is TGTGCCAGCAGTTTCTTGAACAATGAAAAACTGTTTTTT. This codes for CASSFLNNEKLFF.

V gene TRBV10-3 combines with J gene TRBJ1-2, with a possible D match to TRBD1 (5 bases). CDR3 size: 14 residues. CDR1 and CDR2 (germline): ENHRY, SYGVKD. The ends were cut back, 3 bases at V and 3 bases at J, with 11 bases in the middle. CDR3 sequence reads: CAISERQGDYGYTF. The CDR3 DNA reads as TGTGCCATCAGTGAAAGGCAGGGAGACTATGGCTACACCTTC.

The V call is TRBV18, the J call TRBJ1-2; the D is unclear. The germline V gene encodes CDR1 KGHSH and CDR2 LQKENI. Between the trimmed V and J ends, which lost 6 bases and 6 bases, there was a span of 11 bases. This CDR3 is 12 amino acids long. CDR3 loop: CASSLGSDGYTF. CDR3 nucleotide sequence: TGTGCCAGCTCTCTCGGCTCGGATGGCTACACCTTC.

CDR3 sequence reads: CASSFSTAHYEQYF. CDR3 DNA: TGTGCCAGCAGTTTCTCCACAGCCCACTACGAGCAGTACTTC. V usage is TRBV28 and J usage is TRBJ2-7; D remains unclear. Trimming shortened V by 3 bases and J by 3 bases, and 12 bases separated the two germline ends. Germline V gene sequence: CDR1 MDHEN, CDR2 SYDVKM. The CDR3 totals 14 residues.

The chain is built from TRBV7-3 and TRBJ2-1; the D gene is possibly TRBD2 (6 bases). This CDR3 has 16 amino acids. The V end lost 1 base, the J end lost 4 bases, and 14 bases lay between the germline ends. The germline CDR1 and CDR2 sequences are SGHTA and FQGTGA. CDR3 in DNA: TGTGCCAGCAGCTTAAGTAAAGGTCTAGCGTACAATGAGCAGTTCTTC. Residues: CASSLSKGLAYNEQFF.

The chain recombines TRBV20-1 with TRBJ2-1; the D is unclear. V lost 0 bases to trimming and J lost 6 bases, with 3 bases between them. This CDR3 is 11 amino acids long. Germline CDR1 and CDR2: DFQATT and SNEGSKA (reference sequence). CDR3 residues: CSARDRNEQFF. The CDR3, as DNA: TGCAGTGCTAGAGATCGCAATGAGCAGTTCTTC.